This TCR beta chain was recovered during a study of regulatory T cells in long-lasting Graves disease. This clonotype was picked up many times. CDR3 size: 14 residues. V lost 6 bases to trimming and J lost 8 bases; unmatched junction nucleotides: 10. CDR1 SNHLY and CDR2 FYNNEI come from the germline V gene. Time point in this sample: newly diagnosed GD, antithyroid drugs for less than 3 months. There was RNA extracted from PBMCs, and the TCR library was made from it. HTBI primers from iRepertoire and Arm-PCR of CDR3 regions yielded the TCR beta libraries. One entry per CDR3 protein, called by TCRdb with MiXCR from the multiplex PCR reads. The data show 530,000 or so distinct CDR3 sequences, roughly 16% seen once. These same data were also listed under a study on T cells in Graves' hyperthyroidism and ophthalmopathy. From that paper: First-round RT-PCR targeting the TCR CDR3 was performed with the HTBI primer set.

Material: peripheral blood mononuclear cells (PBMCs), obtained at new diagnosis, from a patient treated with antithyroid drugs. V usage is TRBV2 and J usage is TRBJ1-2; 9 bases align to TRBD1. The source of this sequence is a man aged 18 to 30 with Graves disease. CDR3 bases: TGTGCCAGCAGGGACAGGGGAGGCTCTAAGGGCTACACCTTC. It translates to CASRDRGGSKGYTF.